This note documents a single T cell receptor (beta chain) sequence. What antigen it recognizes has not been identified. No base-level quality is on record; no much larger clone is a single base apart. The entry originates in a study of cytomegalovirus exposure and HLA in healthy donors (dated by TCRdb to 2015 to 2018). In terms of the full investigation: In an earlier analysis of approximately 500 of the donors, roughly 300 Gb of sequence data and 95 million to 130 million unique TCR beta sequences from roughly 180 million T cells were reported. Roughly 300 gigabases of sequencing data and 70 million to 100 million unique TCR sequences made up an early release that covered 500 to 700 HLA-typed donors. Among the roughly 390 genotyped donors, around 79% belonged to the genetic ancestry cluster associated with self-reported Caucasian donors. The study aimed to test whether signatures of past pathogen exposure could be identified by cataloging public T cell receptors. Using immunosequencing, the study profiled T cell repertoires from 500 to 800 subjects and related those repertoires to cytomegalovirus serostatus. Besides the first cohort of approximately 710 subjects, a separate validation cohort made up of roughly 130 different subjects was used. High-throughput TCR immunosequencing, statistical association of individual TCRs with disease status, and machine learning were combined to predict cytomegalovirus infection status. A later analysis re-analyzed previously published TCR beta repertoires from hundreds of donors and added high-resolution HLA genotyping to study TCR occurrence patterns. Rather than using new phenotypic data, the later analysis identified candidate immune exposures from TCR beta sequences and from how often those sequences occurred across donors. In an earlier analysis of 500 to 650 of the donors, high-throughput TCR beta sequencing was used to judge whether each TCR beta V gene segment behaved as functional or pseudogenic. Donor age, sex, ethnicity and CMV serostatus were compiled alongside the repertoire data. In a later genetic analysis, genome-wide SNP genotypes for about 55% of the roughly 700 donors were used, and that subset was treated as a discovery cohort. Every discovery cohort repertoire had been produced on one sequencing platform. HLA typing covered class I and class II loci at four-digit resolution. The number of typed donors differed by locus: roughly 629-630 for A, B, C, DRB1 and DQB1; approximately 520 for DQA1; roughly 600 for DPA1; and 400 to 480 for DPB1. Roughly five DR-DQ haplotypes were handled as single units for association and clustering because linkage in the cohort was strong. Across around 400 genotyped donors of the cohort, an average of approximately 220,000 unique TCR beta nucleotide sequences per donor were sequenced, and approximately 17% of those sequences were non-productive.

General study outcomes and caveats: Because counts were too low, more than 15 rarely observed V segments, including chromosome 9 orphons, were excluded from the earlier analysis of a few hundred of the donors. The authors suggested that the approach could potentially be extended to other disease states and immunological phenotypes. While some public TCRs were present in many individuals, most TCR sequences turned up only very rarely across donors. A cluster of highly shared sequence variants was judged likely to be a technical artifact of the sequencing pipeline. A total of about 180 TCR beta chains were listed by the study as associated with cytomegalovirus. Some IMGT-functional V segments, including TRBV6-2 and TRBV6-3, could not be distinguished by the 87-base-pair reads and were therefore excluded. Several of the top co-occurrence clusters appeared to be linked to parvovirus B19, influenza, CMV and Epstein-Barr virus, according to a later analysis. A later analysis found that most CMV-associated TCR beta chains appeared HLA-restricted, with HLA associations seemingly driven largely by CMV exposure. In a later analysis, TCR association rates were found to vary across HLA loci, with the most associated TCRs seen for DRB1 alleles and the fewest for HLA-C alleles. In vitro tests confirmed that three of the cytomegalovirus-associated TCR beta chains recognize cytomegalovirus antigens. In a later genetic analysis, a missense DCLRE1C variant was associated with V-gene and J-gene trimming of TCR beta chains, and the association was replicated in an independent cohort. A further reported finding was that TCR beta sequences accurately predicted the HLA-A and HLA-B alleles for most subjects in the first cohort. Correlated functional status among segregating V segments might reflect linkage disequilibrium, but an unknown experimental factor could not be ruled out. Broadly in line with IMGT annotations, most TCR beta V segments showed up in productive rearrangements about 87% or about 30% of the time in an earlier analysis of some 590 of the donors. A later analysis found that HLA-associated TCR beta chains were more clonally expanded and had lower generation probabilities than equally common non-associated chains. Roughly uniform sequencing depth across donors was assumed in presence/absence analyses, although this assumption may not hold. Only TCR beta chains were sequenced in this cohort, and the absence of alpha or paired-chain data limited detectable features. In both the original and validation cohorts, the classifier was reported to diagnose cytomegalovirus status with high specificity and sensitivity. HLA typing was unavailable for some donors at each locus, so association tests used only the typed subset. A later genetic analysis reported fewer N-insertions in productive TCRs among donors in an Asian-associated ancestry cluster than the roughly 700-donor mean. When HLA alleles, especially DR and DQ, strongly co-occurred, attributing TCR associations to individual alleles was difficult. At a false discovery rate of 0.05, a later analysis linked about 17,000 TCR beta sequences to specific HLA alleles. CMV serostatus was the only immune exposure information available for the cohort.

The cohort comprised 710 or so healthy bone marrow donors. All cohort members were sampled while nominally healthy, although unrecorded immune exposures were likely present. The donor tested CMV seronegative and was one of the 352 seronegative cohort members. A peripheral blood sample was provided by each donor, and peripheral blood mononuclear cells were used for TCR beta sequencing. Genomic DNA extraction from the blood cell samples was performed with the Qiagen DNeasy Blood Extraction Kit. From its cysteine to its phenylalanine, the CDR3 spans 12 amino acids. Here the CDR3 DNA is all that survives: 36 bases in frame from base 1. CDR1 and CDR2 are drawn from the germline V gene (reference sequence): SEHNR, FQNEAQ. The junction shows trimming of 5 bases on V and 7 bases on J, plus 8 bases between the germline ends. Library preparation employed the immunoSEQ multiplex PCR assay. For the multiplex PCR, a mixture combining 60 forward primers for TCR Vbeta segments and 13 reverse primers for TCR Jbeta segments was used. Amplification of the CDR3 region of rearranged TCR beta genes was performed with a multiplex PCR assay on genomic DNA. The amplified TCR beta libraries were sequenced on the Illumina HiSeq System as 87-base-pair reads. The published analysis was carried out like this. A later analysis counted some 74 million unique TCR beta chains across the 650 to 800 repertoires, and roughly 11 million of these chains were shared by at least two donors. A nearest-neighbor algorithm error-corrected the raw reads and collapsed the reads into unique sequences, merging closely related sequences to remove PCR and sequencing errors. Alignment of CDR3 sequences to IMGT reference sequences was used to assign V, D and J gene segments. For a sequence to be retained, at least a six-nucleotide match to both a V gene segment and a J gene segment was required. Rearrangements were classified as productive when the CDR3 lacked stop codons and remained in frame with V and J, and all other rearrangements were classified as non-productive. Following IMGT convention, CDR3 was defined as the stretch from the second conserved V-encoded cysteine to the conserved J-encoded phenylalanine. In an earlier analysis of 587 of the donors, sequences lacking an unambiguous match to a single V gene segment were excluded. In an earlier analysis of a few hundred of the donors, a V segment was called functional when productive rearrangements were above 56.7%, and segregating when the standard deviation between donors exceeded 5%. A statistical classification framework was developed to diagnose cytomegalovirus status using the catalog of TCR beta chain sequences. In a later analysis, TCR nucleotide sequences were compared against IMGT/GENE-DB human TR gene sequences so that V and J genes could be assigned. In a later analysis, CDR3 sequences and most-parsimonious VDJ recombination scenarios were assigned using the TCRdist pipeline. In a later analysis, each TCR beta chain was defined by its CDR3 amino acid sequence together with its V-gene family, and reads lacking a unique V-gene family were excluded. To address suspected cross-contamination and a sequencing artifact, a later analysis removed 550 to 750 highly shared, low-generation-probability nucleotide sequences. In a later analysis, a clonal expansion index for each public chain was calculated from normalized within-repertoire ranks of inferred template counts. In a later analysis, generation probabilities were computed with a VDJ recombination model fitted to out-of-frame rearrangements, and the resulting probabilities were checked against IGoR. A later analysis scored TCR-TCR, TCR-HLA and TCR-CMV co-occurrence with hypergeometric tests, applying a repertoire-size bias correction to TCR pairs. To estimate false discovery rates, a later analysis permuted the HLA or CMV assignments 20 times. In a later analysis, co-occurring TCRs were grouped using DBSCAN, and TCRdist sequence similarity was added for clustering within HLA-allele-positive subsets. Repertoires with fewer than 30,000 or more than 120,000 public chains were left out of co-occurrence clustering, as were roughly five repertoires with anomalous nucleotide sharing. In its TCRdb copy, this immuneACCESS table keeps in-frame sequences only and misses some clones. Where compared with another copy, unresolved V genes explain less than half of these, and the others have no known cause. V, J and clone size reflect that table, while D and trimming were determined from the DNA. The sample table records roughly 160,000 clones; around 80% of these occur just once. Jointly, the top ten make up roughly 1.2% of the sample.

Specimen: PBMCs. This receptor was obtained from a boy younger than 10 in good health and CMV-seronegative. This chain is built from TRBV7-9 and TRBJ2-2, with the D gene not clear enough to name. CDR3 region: CASSHGVGELFF. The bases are TGTGCCAGCAGCCACGGTGTCGGGGAGCTGTTTTTT.